The 27 T cell receptor beta chains reported below all come from one sample, sequenced in a study of OX40 agonist ivuxolimab in advanced cancers. Sequencing was performed with immunoSEQ multiplex PCR; in TCRdb, only in-frame clones are kept and a portion is missing. The sample lists about 78,000 clones; about 90% were seen once. Specimen: CD4+ or CD8+ T cells sorted from blood, collected in a trial of the OX40 agonist ivuxolimab. These receptors were obtained from an adult with an advanced solid tumor such as melanoma, head and neck, liver or kidney cancer.

The V gene is TRBV7-2, the J gene TRBJ1-5, with D perhaps TRBD1 (5 bases). V was clipped by 5 bases and J by 7 bases, with 9 bases between them. This CDR3 is 12 amino acids long. Germline V lookup: CDR1 SGHTA, CDR2 FQGNSA. The CDR3 bases are TGTGCCAGCAGCCGGGGCGGCCAGCCCCAGCATTTT. Its protein product is CASSRGGQPQHF. Full variable domain (remainder filled in from reference TRBV7-2 and TRBJ1-5): GAGVSQSPSNKVTEKGKDVELRCDPISGHTALYWYRQSLGQGLEFLIYFQGNSAPDKSGLPSDRFSAERTGGSVSTLTIQRTQQEDSAVYLCASSRGGQPQHFGDGTRLSIL.

This rearrangement joins TRBV5-1 to TRBJ1-1; D is perhaps TRBD1 (6 bases). V was trimmed by 4 bases and J by 4 bases, leaving 20 bases between them. The CDR3 sequence is 16 residues long. Germline-derived CDR1 and CDR2 are SGHRS and YFSETQ. This CDR3 reads CASSPNPGAPGTEAFF. The CDR3 region has the DNA TGCGCCAGCAGCCCGAATCCAGGGGCCCCGGGCACTGAAGCTTTCTTT. Based on the CDR3 plus reference TRBV5-1 and TRBJ1-1, the full variable domain is KAGVTQTPRYLIKTRGQQVTLSCSPISGHRSVSWYQQTPGQGLQFLFEYFSETQRNKGNFPGRFSGRQFSNSRSEMNVSTLELGDSALYLCASSPNPGAPGTEAFFGQGTRLTVV.

The chain recombines TRBV7-9 with TRBJ2-7, with 12 bases aligning to TRBD2. Germline trimming cut 2 bases from V and 3 bases from J; bases unmatched to any gene: 5. Germline loops: CDR1 SEHNR, CDR2 FQNEAQ (reference sequence). The CDR3 is 16 residues long. The CDR3 sequence is CASSLSLAGGFYEQYF. CDR3 coding DNA: TGTGCCAGCAGCTTAAGTCTAGCGGGGGGGTTCTACGAGCAGTACTTC.

The CDR3 loop reads CASSGDGVPYEQYF. CDR3 DNA sequence: TGTGCCAGCTCCGGCGATGGGGTCCCCTACGAGCAGTACTTC. The V call is TRBV18, the J call TRBJ2-7; no reliable D call. This CDR3 is 14 amino acids long. CDR1 is KGHSH and CDR2 is LQKENI in the germline V gene. The V end was cut by 6 bases, the J end by 2 bases, with 14 bases between.

This clone has only one observation. J is TRBJ2-1 and V is TRBV7-2; D not certain. Germline-derived CDR1 and CDR2 are SGHTA and FQGNSA. The V gene lost 4 bases and the J gene lost 3 bases, with 16 bases spanning the gap. The CDR3 consists of 16 residues. The DNA for the CDR3 is TGTGCCAGCAGCTCGACGGGCTGGGGTGGCTACAATGAGCAGTTCTTC. Its translation: CASSSTGWGGYNEQFF.

This clone showed up just once. CDR3 bases: TGCGCCAGCAGCGGGGGCCGTTCTGGGGCCAACGTCCTGACTTTC. Translating it yields CASSGGRSGANVLTF. The chain recombines TRBV5-1 with TRBJ2-6, with D tentatively TRBD1 (6 bases). V was clipped by 4 bases and J by 1 base, with 9 bases between them. The length of the CDR3 is 15 residues. In germline, CDR1 is SGHRS, CDR2 YFSETQ.

The rearrangement joins TRBV11-2 to TRBJ2-3; 13 bases map to TRBD2. Germline assignment: CDR1 SGHAT and CDR2 FQNNGV. J was trimmed by 4 bases and V by 1 base; bases with no gene match: 5. CDR3 size: 17 residues. The CDR3 DNA reads TGTGCCAGCAGCTTAGCGAGGACTAGCGGGGGCCCAGATACGCAGTATTTT. It yields the protein CASSLARTSGGPDTQYF.

The chain couples TRBV6-6 to TRBJ1-1; 7 bases agree with TRBD1. Germline-derived CDR1 and CDR2 are MNHNY and SVGAGI (reference sequence). V shed 5 bases, J shed 1 base, and the junction held 7 bases outside the gene matches. This CDR3 contains 15 residues. The CDR3 is CASSPTTGQNTEAFF. CDR3 in DNA: TGTGCCAGCAGTCCCACGACAGGGCAGAACACTGAAGCTTTCTTT.

V gene TRBV5-1 combines with J gene TRBJ2-7, with D perhaps assigned TRBD1 or TRBD2 (6 bases each). V lost 3 bases to trimming and J lost 6 bases, with 19 bases between them. Germline CDR1 SGHRS, CDR2 YFSETQ. The CDR3 has 15 amino acids. DNA for the CDR3: TGCGCCAGCAGCTCCCCGGTTAGGGGGGAATCCGAGCAGTACTTC. It is translated as CASSSPVRGESEQYF.

This rearrangement joins TRBV4-2 to TRBJ2-5; D possibly corresponds to TRBD2 (6 bases). Trimming took 4 bases from V and 0 from J, leaving 9 bases between them. Per germline, CDR1 LGHNA and CDR2 YNFKEQ. The CDR3 extends over 14 amino acids. In DNA form, the CDR3 reads TGTGCCAGCAGCCCCGGGAGATACCAAGAGACCCAGTACTTC. It encodes CASSPGRYQETQYF.

V is TRBV5-1 and J is TRBJ2-3, with TRBD1 matching 7 bases. V shed 6 bases, J shed 0 bases, and the junction held 10 bases outside the gene matches. Germline V gives CDR1 SGHRS, CDR2 YFSETQ. The CDR3 spans 16 residues. The chain's CDR3 is CASTFTGTASTDTQYF. Written as DNA, the CDR3 is TGCGCCAGCACCTTTACCGGGACAGCTAGCACAGATACGCAGTATTTT.

The chain combines TRBV6-1 with TRBJ1-2; D ambiguous. The CDR3 length is 12 residues. V was clipped by 2 bases and J by 5 bases, with 6 bases between them. The V gene's germline CDR1 is MNHNS and CDR2 SASEGT. Written as DNA, the CDR3 is TGTGCCAGCAGTGAAAACCAGTATGGCTACACCTTC. Protein sequence: CASSENQYGYTF.

The chain is built from TRBV4-1 and TRBJ1-5, with TRBD1 identical over 10 bases. Germline V lookup: CDR1 MGHRA, CDR2 YSYEKL. This CDR3 is built from 17 residues. The V gene end was trimmed by 2 bases and the J gene end by 1 base; junction bases not matched to a gene: 5. CDR3 in DNA: TGCGCCAGCAGCCAATCAGACAGGGGGCCGAGCAATCAGCCCCAGCATTTT. It encodes CASSQSDRGPSNQPQHF.

The V and J genes are TRBV11-2 and TRBJ1-2; TRBD1 matches at 8 bases. The ends lost 4 bases at V and 6 bases at J; junction bases unmatched: 4. The CDR3 sequence is 13 residues long. Germline CDR1 SGHAT, CDR2 FQNNGV. DNA for the CDR3: TGTGCCAGCAGCTATCAGGGGGCCGATGGCTACACCTTC. It yields the protein CASSYQGADGYTF.

The genes are TRBV5-6 and TRBJ2-5; TRBD1 is a possible D gene (5 bases). Germline CDR1 reads SGHDT; CDR2 reads YYEEEE. Trimming took off 3 bases at V and 1 base at J, with 16 bases between the two ends. The CDR3 totals 16 residues. The DNA of the CDR3 is TGTGCCAGCAGCTCCCGGCGGACACTACTCCAAGAGACCCAGTACTTC. This sequence encodes CASSSRRTLLQETQYF.

This sequence joins TRBV25-1 and TRBJ2-2; a possible D gene is TRBD1 (6 bases). V lost 2 bases and J 7 bases, leaving 14 bases between the germline ends. Germline CDR1 reads MGHDK; CDR2 reads SYGVNS. The CDR3 contains 15 residues. The CDR3 region has the DNA TGTGCCAGCAGTGAACTACAGGGTGGAGTCGGGGAGCTGTTTTTT. Its protein is CASSELQGGVGELFF.

V usage is TRBV19 and J usage is TRBJ1-5; 11 nucleotides align to TRBD1. Unmatched junction bases numbered 8, after V lost 5 bases and J lost 5 bases. Looked up from germline, CDR1 is LNHDA and CDR2 is SQIVND (reference sequence). The CDR3 covers 16 residues. The DNA for the CDR3 is TGTGCCAGTAGTCCCTGGACAGGGGGCTCGGATCAGCCCCAGCATTTT. Translating gives CASSPWTGGSDQPQHF.

The rearrangement joins TRBV7-8 to TRBJ1-1; D possibly corresponds to TRBD1 (5 bases). The CDR3 spans 15 residues. CDR1 is SGHVS, CDR2 FQNEAQ, per germline. Between the trimmed V and J ends, which lost 5 bases and 4 bases, there was a span of 17 bases. The CDR3 loop reads CASSRPEGVGTEAFF. The DNA of the CDR3 is TGTGCCAGCAGCCGGCCAGAAGGGGTAGGCACTGAAGCTTTCTTT.

This rearrangement joins TRBV6-6 to TRBJ2-7; D may be TRBD2 (5 bases). V lost 5 bases, J lost 7 bases, and 12 bases lay in between. Germline V gene lookup returns CDR1 MNHNY and CDR2 SVGAGI (reference sequence). The CDR3 totals 12 residues. Written as DNA, the CDR3 is TGTGCCAGCAGTACCCCCCGGGAAGAGCAGTACTTC. Its protein is CASSTPREEQYF.

This clone was recorded once. The genes are TRBV30 and TRBJ2-1, with 7 nucleotides matching TRBD2. The CDR3 is made up of 17 amino acids. Germline values: CDR1 GTSNPN, CDR2 SVGIG (reference sequence). Trimming cost V 3 bases and J 3 bases; bases outside gene matches: 14. The CDR3, as DNA: TGTGCCTGGAGCCCCCTAGGGCTAGCGGCTTACTACAATGAGCAGTTCTTC. This sequence encodes CAWSPLGLAAYYNEQFF.

This sequence joins TRBV30 and TRBJ2-1, with D hard to call. The germline gives CDR1 GTSNPN, CDR2 SVGIG (reference sequence). With 0 bases removed from V and 9 bases from J, the gap between germline ends came to 15 bases. The CDR3 runs 14 residues. In DNA form, the CDR3 reads TGTGCCTGGAGTGTTGACTCATTGGGTGGTGAGCAGTTCTTC. Translating it yields CAWSVDSLGGEQFF.

V is TRBV29-1 and J is TRBJ1-2; possibly TRBD1 for D (6 bases). There are 8 residues in the CDR3. The V end lost 6 bases, the J end lost 11 bases, and 7 bases lay between the germline ends. Germline loops: CDR1 SQVTM, CDR2 ANQGSEA. CDR3 nucleotides: TGCAGCGTGGGGACATACACCTTC. The encoded protein is CSVGTYTF.

The V gene is TRBV6-5, the J gene TRBJ1-4; 7 bases map to TRBD1. CDR3 size: 15 residues. V lost 5 bases and J lost 4; bases outside the gene matches: 7. Per germline, CDR1 MNHEY and CDR2 SVGAGI. The CDR3 sequence is CASSPRTGRNEKLFF. Here the CDR3 DNA reads TGTGCCAGCAGTCCGCGGACAGGACGTAATGAAAAACTGTTTTTT.

The CDR3 is CASGLEGGTEAFF. CDR3 DNA sequence: TGTGCTAGTGGTTTGGAGGGAGGCACTGAAGCTTTCTTT. This sequence joins TRBV12-5 and TRBJ1-1; unclear D gene. Trimming shortened V by 1 base and J by 4 bases, and 7 bases separated the two germline ends. This CDR3 has 13 residues. Per germline, CDR1 LGHNT and CDR2 FRNRAP.

This chain joins TRBV7-2 and TRBJ1-2; unclear D gene. The CDR3 consists of 14 residues. Germline assignment: CDR1 SGHTA and CDR2 FQGNSA. V was trimmed by 5 bases and J by 2 bases, leaving 12 bases between them. The DNA for the CDR3 is TGTGCCAGCAGCACCCGGACGGGGAACTATGGCTACACCTTC. Amino acid sequence: CASSTRTGNYGYTF.

This chain links TRBV29-1 with TRBJ2-7; 7 bases fit TRBD2. CDR1 SQVTM and CDR2 ANQGSEA come from the germline V gene. Trimming cost V 7 bases and J 5 bases; bases outside gene matches: 14. The length of the CDR3 is 14 residues. The CDR3 DNA sequence: TGCAGCGCTCTCTGGGAGGGAGGAGGGGACGAGCAGTACTTC. Encoded protein: CSALWEGGGDEQYF.

J is TRBJ2-1 and V is TRBV29-1, with D perhaps given as TRBD1 or TRBD2 (5 bases each). The CDR3 covers 13 residues. V dropped 8 bases and J dropped 4 bases, with 15 bases sitting between them. Germline loops: CDR1 SQVTM, CDR2 ANQGSEA. CDR3 loop: CSCGDGVYNEQFF. DNA of the CDR3: TGCAGCTGTGGGGACGGCGTATACAATGAGCAGTTCTTC.